This passage covers 8 T cell receptor beta chains from one sample sequenced in a study of cytomegalovirus exposure and HLA in healthy donors. Vbeta (60) and Jbeta (13) primers were used in the PCR. Assay: immunoSEQ multiplex PCR; the TCRdb copy retains only in-frame clones and omits some. The data contain 100,000 or so clones, around 75% of them singletons. Sequences were obtained from PBMCs. These TCRs come from a male donor in good health and CMV-seropositive.

This chain connects TRBV11-2 to TRBJ2-1; TRBD2 is a possible D gene (6 bases). V lost 5 bases to trimming and J lost 4 bases, with 9 bases between them. There are 13 residues in the CDR3. Per the germline V gene, CDR1 is SGHAT and CDR2 is FQNNGV. The DNA for the CDR3 is TGTGCCAGCAGCGGGGACTCATACAATGAGCAGTTCTTC. It codes for CASSGDSYNEQFF.

The V call is TRBV15, the J call TRBJ1-3; D perhaps matches TRBD1 (5 bases). Per the germline V gene, CDR1 is LNHNV and CDR2 is YYDKDF (reference sequence). The V and J ends lost 0 bases and 0 bases respectively, with 9 bases between them. The CDR3 runs to 16 residues. DNA of the CDR3: TGTGCCACCAGCAGAGATCAGACAGACTCTGGAAACACCATATATTTT. It encodes CATSRDQTDSGNTIYF.

The chain couples TRBV5-6 to TRBJ2-1; 7 nucleotides match TRBD1. The CDR3 loop spans 16 amino acids. In germline, CDR1 is SGHDT, CDR2 YYEEEE. Unmatched junction bases numbered 7, after V lost 4 bases and J lost 0 bases. DNA for the CDR3: TGTGCCAGCAGCGCCTCGACAGGGAGCTCCTACAATGAGCAGTTCTTC. Translating gives CASSASTGSSYNEQFF.

J is TRBJ2-1 and V is TRBV5-1, with TRBD2 identical over 13 bases. The CDR3 contains 19 residues. From germline, CDR1 is SGHRS and CDR2 YFSETQ. Trimming at V came to 4 bases and at J to 0 bases, leaving 10 bases not matched to a gene. CDR3 nucleotides: TGCGCCAGCAGCCCTCGACTAGCGGGGGGCTCAAGCTCCTACAATGAGCAGTTCTTC. It translates to CASSPRLAGGSSSYNEQFF. Using reference TRBV5-1 and TRBJ2-1 for the parts outside the CDR3, the full variable domain is KAGVTQTPRYLIKTRGQQVTLSCSPISGHRSVSWYQQTPGQGLQFLFEYFSETQRNKGNFPGRFSGRQFSNSRSEMNVSTLELGDSALYLCASSPRLAGGSSSYNEQFFGPGTRLTVL.

This rearrangement joins TRBV11-3 to TRBJ2-5, with 7 bases fitting TRBD1. There are 15 residues in the CDR3. With 6 bases clipped from V and 5 bases from J, the junction kept 12 bases outside the gene matches. CDR1 is SGHNT, CDR2 YENEEA, per germline. CDR3 region: CASRDRGQGGETQYF. The CDR3 DNA reads as TGTGCCAGCAGGGATAGGGGGCAGGGTGGGGAGACCCAGTACTTC.

This chain connects TRBV7-2 to TRBJ1-5; maybe TRBD1 (5 bases). Germline loops: CDR1 SGHTA, CDR2 FQGNSA. V was clipped by 1 base and J by 0 bases, with 16 bases between them. The CDR3 is made up of 18 amino acids. Written as DNA, the CDR3 is TGTGCCAGCAGCTTAGGTCAGGGTCTGGAAGATAGCAATCAGCCCCAGCATTTT. The encoded protein is CASSLGQGLEDSNQPQHF.

The chain couples TRBV11-3 to TRBJ1-4; D unclear. This CDR3 is built from 13 residues. The germline V gene encodes CDR1 SGHNT and CDR2 YENEEA. Deletions cut 5 bases from V and 8 bases from J, with 12 bases between. The CDR3 DNA is TGTGCCAGCAGCCCCCCTCCGGGGGAAAAACTGTTTTTT. Its translation: CASSPPPGEKLFF. Full variable domain (missing parts from reference TRBV11-3 and TRBJ1-4): EAGVVQSPRYKIIEKKQPVAFWCNPISGHNTLYWYLQNLGQGPELLIRYENEEAVDDSQLPKDRFSAERLKGVDSTLKIQPAELGDSAVYLCASSPPPGEKLFFGSGTQLSVL.

This clone appeared a few times. At one of its ends the junction is not consistent with the germline gene, which may arise from a read error. The sample has other DNA sequences that encode this CDR3 too. V gene TRBV28 combines with J gene TRBJ2-7; 9 positions agree with TRBD1. The germline V gene encodes CDR1 MDHEN and CDR2 SYDVKM. This CDR3 contains 15 residues. CDR3: CASSDGTGKPYGQYF. The CDR3 DNA reads as TGTGCCAGCAGTGACGGGACAGGGAAGCCCTACGGGCAGTACTTC.